This T cell receptor (beta chain) was profiled in a study of post-analysis software for immune sequencing data. Looking at the study overall: There were relapsing-remitting, secondary progressive and progressive-relapsing multiple sclerosis among the disease courses included. Study observations and caveats: Among roughly five TRBV segments more frequent in patients than controls were TRBV5-6, TRBV5-1 and TRBV20-1. F measure clustering grouped samples strongly by preparation batch. Multiple sclerosis patients had significantly lower normalized Chao1 diversity than controls.

A note on this clonotype: What it binds is unknown.

Unique molecular identifiers were carried by the TCR beta cDNA libraries. T cells numbering about 0.85 to 10 million yielded roughly 0.5 million cDNA molecules. MiXCR, applied by TCRdb to the PCR reads, yields one record per CDR3 protein. Of 750,000 to 950,000 distinct CDR3 sequences in the sample, about 53% were seen once. Deletions cut 2 bases from V and 6 bases from J, with 14 bases between. CDR1 is SGHRS and CDR2 is YFSETQ in the germline V gene. The CDR3 covers 14 residues. The receptor was isolated from a girl aged 5-17 years with multiple sclerosis. The V gene is TRBV5-1, the J gene TRBJ1-2; D perhaps matches TRBD1 (6 bases). The sequencing sample was made of blood. The CDR3, as DNA: TGCGCCAGCAGCTTTAGTAGGACAGAAAATGGCTACACCTTC. Translating gives CASSFSRTENGYTF.